This T cell receptor (beta chain) emerged from a study of cytomegalovirus exposure and HLA in healthy donors. Study outcomes and limitations: HLA alleles showed associations with 16,951 TCR beta sequences in a later analysis, at a 0.05 false discovery rate. Later examination showed HLA-associated TCR beta chains had greater clonal expansion than equally common others. Previous analysis showed most TCR beta V segments were productive about 87% or about 30% of the time.

A word on this clone: Its antigen is unknown.

The PCR employed 60 Vbeta primers together with 13 Jbeta primers. The assay was immunoSEQ multiplex PCR, and TCRdb's table has in-frame clones only and misses some. The repertoire has over 200,000 clones, 70% of them found once; the top ten carry about 2.8%. This clonotype was sampled from a man in his forties or fifties in good health and CMV-seropositive. The source material was PBMCs.

CDR3 residues: CASSWGPGGSGNTIYF. CDR3 coding DNA: TGTGCCAGCAGCTGGGGACCAGGGGGCTCTGGAAACACCATATATTTT. The rearrangement uses TRBV11-2 and TRBJ1-3; 7 nucleotides agree with TRBD1. The V and J ends lost 4 bases and 0 bases, in that order; junction bases with no gene match: 6. The CDR3 totals 16 residues. Germline-derived CDR1 and CDR2 are SGHAT and FQNNGV.